A selection of T cell receptor beta chains follows, all from one sample in a study of T-cell memory formation after mild COVID-19. MiXCR, applied by TCRdb to the 5' RACE reads, yields one record per CDR3 protein. There are 250,000 or so distinct CDR3 sequences in the sample; 15% to 20% occur only once, and more than 20% lies in the top ten. Sequenced: PBMCs or a T cell subset sorted from them (not recorded which). These receptors were obtained from a man younger than 35 who had mild COVID-19 (a few samples of this study predate the infection). Cell type and time point are not known. The CDR3 runs from the conserved cysteine through the conserved F or W. D genes are given only for firm matches. Clone size is not always given. Where it is, it says once, few, many or a class for expanded clones.

clone size: NA
D gene: TRBD1
V gene: TRBV12-3/TRBV12-4
J gene: TRBJ2-2
CDR3 protein: CASSDKRQGRLTGEMFF
CDR3 DNA: TGTGCCAGCAGTGATAAAAGACAGGGGAGGTTGACCGGGGAGATGTTTTTT

clone size: NA
D gene: NA
V gene: TRBV18
J gene: TRBJ1-1
CDR3 protein: CASSQQKNTEAFF
CDR3 DNA: TGTGCCAGCTCACAACAGAAAAACACTGAAGCTTTCTTT

clone size: NA
D gene: NA
V gene: TRBV20-1
J gene: TRBJ2-2
CDR3 protein: CSAREGAGELFF
CDR3 DNA: TGCAGTGCTAGAGAAGGGGCCGGGGAGCTGTTTTTT

clone size: NA
D gene: TRBD1
V gene: TRBV20-1
J gene: TRBJ1-4
CDR3 protein: CSATQGQGVEKLFF
CDR3 DNA: TGCAGTGCTACCCAAGGACAGGGGGTTGAAAAACTGTTTTTT

clone size: few
D gene: TRBD2
V gene: TRBV2
J gene: TRBJ2-1
CDR3 protein: CASYGGGVIDEQFF
CDR3 DNA: TGTGCCAGCTATGGCGGGGGGGTTATCGATGAGCAGTTCTTC

clone size: NA
D gene: TRBD1
V gene: TRBV4-3
J gene: TRBJ1-6
CDR3 protein: CASSAQQGSLHF
CDR3 DNA: TGCGCCAGCAGCGCCCAACAGGGGAGCCTCCACTTT

clone size: NA
D gene: NA
V gene: TRBV11-2
J gene: TRBJ1-2
CDR3 protein: CASSPTSRGHQRAYGYTF
CDR3 DNA: TGTGCCAGCAGCCCCACTTCTCGGGGACACCAACGTGCCTATGGCTACACCTTC

clone size: NA
D gene: NA
V gene: TRBV7-9
J gene: TRBJ2-5
CDR3 protein: CATRPSGETQYF
CDR3 DNA: TGTGCCACCCGGCCCAGCGGGGAGACCCAGTACTTC

clone size: few
D gene: TRBD2
V gene: TRBV20-1
J gene: TRBJ2-3
CDR3 protein: CSARGSSGGLIDTQYF
CDR3 DNA: TGCAGTGCTAGAGGTAGTAGCGGGGGCCTCATCGATACGCAGTATTTT

clone size: few
D gene: NA
V gene: TRBV4-3
J gene: TRBJ1-2
CDR3 protein: CASSRGFRYTF
CDR3 DNA: TGCGCCAGCAGCCGGGGGTTTCGCTACACCTTC

clone size: many
D gene: TRBD2
V gene: TRBV29-1
J gene: TRBJ2-1
CDR3 protein: CSVERSGGRVEQFF
CDR3 DNA: TGCAGCGTTGAGCGTAGCGGGGGACGAGTTGAGCAGTTCTTC

clone size: few
D gene: NA
V gene: TRBV5-4
J gene: TRBJ2-3
CDR3 protein: CASSRDTTSTDTQYF
CDR3 DNA: TGTGCCAGCAGCCGGGACACAACTAGCACAGATACGCAGTATTTT

clone size: NA
D gene: NA
V gene: TRBV20-1
J gene: TRBJ1-2
CDR3 protein: CSASIPPGRDGYTF
CDR3 DNA: TGCAGTGCTAGTATCCCCCCCGGAAGAGATGGCTACACCTTC

clone size: few
D gene: NA
V gene: TRBV7-3
J gene: TRBJ1-1
CDR3 protein: CASSLTLEGPTF
CDR3 DNA: TGTGCCAGCAGCTTAACGTTGGAGGGTCCAACGTTT

clone size: NA
D gene: NA
V gene: TRBV7-8
J gene: TRBJ2-3
CDR3 protein: CASRHGGPDTQYF
CDR3 DNA: TGTGCCAGCAGGCACGGGGGGCCAGATACGCAGTATTTT

clone size: NA
D gene: TRBD1
V gene: TRBV20-1
J gene: TRBJ1-5
CDR3 protein: CSALPRGPSNQPQHF
CDR3 DNA: TGCAGTGCTCTCCCCAGGGGGCCGAGCAATCAGCCCCAGCATTTT

clone size: many
D gene: TRBD1
V gene: TRBV9
J gene: TRBJ2-5
CDR3 protein: CASRHTGEETQYF
CDR3 DNA: TGTGCCAGCAGGCATACAGGGGAGGAGACCCAGTACTTC

clone size: NA
D gene: TRBD2
V gene: TRBV28
J gene: TRBJ2-1
CDR3 protein: CASRRMSGGRSYNEQFF
CDR3 DNA: TGTGCCAGCAGGCGGATGAGCGGGGGGCGCTCCTACAATGAGCAGTTCTTC

clone size: few
D gene: NA
V gene: TRBV4-3
J gene: TRBJ2-6
CDR3 protein: CASSRYIGYSGANVLTF
CDR3 DNA: TGCGCCAGCAGCCGATATATCGGTTACTCTGGGGCCAACGTCCTGACTTTC

clone size: NA
D gene: NA
V gene: TRBV4-3
J gene: TRBJ2-3
CDR3 protein: CASSQDQGDTQYF
CDR3 DNA: TGCGCCAGCAGCCAAGATCAGGGGGATACGCAGTATTTT

clone size: NA
D gene: TRBD2
V gene: TRBV12-3/TRBV12-4
J gene: TRBJ2-3
CDR3 protein: CASRYPGLAGGSTDTQYF
CDR3 DNA: TGTGCCAGCAGATATCCGGGACTAGCGGGGGGGAGCACAGATACGCAGTATTTT

clone size: NA
D gene: NA
V gene: TRBV11-2
J gene: TRBJ1-1
CDR3 protein: CASSLAPGSEAFF
CDR3 DNA: TGTGCCAGCAGCTTAGCCCCTGGGTCTGAAGCTTTCTTT

clone size: NA
D gene: NA
V gene: TRBV29-1
J gene: TRBJ1-5
CDR3 protein: CSVASALNQPQHF
CDR3 DNA: TGCAGCGTTGCTTCGGCCCTGAATCAGCCCCAGCATTTT

clone size: NA
D gene: NA
V gene: TRBV20-1
J gene: TRBJ1-4
CDR3 protein: CSARSRDATNEKLFF
CDR3 DNA: TGCAGTGCTAGGTCGAGGGACGCAACTAATGAAAAACTGTTTTTT

clone size: many
D gene: TRBD1
V gene: TRBV4-3
J gene: TRBJ2-1
CDR3 protein: CASSVQGRGNEQFF
CDR3 DNA: TGCGCCAGCAGCGTACAGGGGCGCGGGAATGAGCAGTTCTTC

clone size: few
D gene: NA
V gene: TRBV11-2
J gene: TRBJ2-4
CDR3 protein: CASSLAGTLAKNIQYF
CDR3 DNA: TGTGCCAGCAGCTTAGCCGGGACACTAGCCAAAAACATTCAGTACTTC

clone size: NA
D gene: TRBD2
V gene: TRBV5-1
J gene: TRBJ2-1
CDR3 protein: CASSPGLAGGNEQFF
CDR3 DNA: TGCGCCAGCAGCCCGGGACTAGCGGGGGGAAATGAGCAGTTCTTC

clone size: few
D gene: NA
V gene: TRBV28
J gene: TRBJ2-5
CDR3 protein: CASSFPAQETQYF
CDR3 DNA: TGTGCCAGCAGTTTTCCGGCCCAAGAGACCCAGTACTTC

clone size: NA
D gene: TRBD2
V gene: TRBV4-1
J gene: TRBJ2-2
CDR3 protein: CASSQRASGGIETGELFF
CDR3 DNA: TGCGCCAGCAGCCAAAGGGCTAGCGGGGGTATCGAGACCGGGGAGCTGTTTTTT

clone size: NA
D gene: NA
V gene: TRBV7-3
J gene: TRBJ1-1
CDR3 protein: CASSLIGENTEAFF
CDR3 DNA: TGTGCCAGCAGCTTAATAGGGGAAAACACTGAAGCTTTCTTT

clone size: NA
D gene: NA
V gene: TRBV2
J gene: TRBJ2-3
CDR3 protein: CASSERTALTDTQYF
CDR3 DNA: TGTGCCAGCAGTGAAAGGACAGCCCTCACAGATACGCAGTATTTT

clone size: few
D gene: NA
V gene: TRBV6-2/TRBV6-3
J gene: TRBJ2-1
CDR3 protein: CASSRRALANEQFF
CDR3 DNA: TGTGCCAGCAGCCGCCGCGCATTGGCCAATGAGCAGTTCTTC

clone size: NA
D gene: NA
V gene: TRBV7-2
J gene: TRBJ1-2
CDR3 protein: CASSLGTFYEGYTF
CDR3 DNA: TGTGCCAGCAGCTTAGGGACATTCTATGAAGGCTACACCTTC

clone size: few
D gene: TRBD2
V gene: TRBV6-5
J gene: TRBJ2-2
CDR3 protein: CASRQLAGGPGELFF
CDR3 DNA: TGTGCCAGCAGACAACTAGCGGGGGGTCCCGGGGAGCTGTTTTTT

clone size: NA
D gene: TRBD1
V gene: TRBV6-5
J gene: TRBJ1-5
CDR3 protein: CASSPKGGYGNQPQHF
CDR3 DNA: TGTGCCAGCAGCCCGAAAGGGGGCTATGGCAATCAGCCCCAGCATTTT

clone size: NA
D gene: NA
V gene: TRBV7-8
J gene: TRBJ2-2
CDR3 protein: CASSLLGQGITGELFF
CDR3 DNA: TGTGCCAGCAGCTTATTAGGGCAGGGGATCACCGGGGAGCTGTTTTTT

clone size: few
D gene: NA
V gene: TRBV7-2
J gene: TRBJ2-2
CDR3 protein: CASRLLQGVGTGELFF
CDR3 DNA: TGTGCCAGCAGGTTACTGCAGGGCGTGGGCACCGGGGAGCTGTTTTTT

clone size: NA
D gene: NA
V gene: TRBV28
J gene: TRBJ2-5
CDR3 protein: CASSGRSKETQYF
CDR3 DNA: TGTGCCAGCAGCGGACGGTCCAAAGAGACCCAGTACTTC

clone size: few
D gene: TRBD2
V gene: TRBV4-2
J gene: TRBJ2-1
CDR3 protein: CASSPGLAGDNEQFF
CDR3 DNA: TGTGCCAGCAGCCCTGGACTAGCGGGGGACAATGAGCAGTTCTTC

clone size: few
D gene: NA
V gene: TRBV7-8
J gene: TRBJ1-4
CDR3 protein: CASSLRQYNEKLFF
CDR3 DNA: TGTGCCAGCAGCTTACGACAGTATAATGAAAAACTGTTTTTT

clone size: many
D gene: TRBD1
V gene: TRBV5-1
J gene: TRBJ2-7
CDR3 protein: CASSLQGADEQYF
CDR3 DNA: TGCGCCAGCAGCTTGCAGGGGGCGGACGAGCAGTACTTC

clone size: NA
D gene: NA
V gene: TRBV7-2
J gene: TRBJ1-3
CDR3 protein: CASSRSAGSGNTIYF
CDR3 DNA: TGTGCCAGCAGCCGATCCGCAGGGAGCGGAAACACCATATATTTT

clone size: few
D gene: NA
V gene: TRBV20-1
J gene: TRBJ2-1
CDR3 protein: CSARDLRLLSYNEQFF
CDR3 DNA: TGCAGTGCTAGAGATCTACGGCTCCTCTCCTACAATGAGCAGTTCTTC

clone size: few
D gene: NA
V gene: TRBV7-2
J gene: TRBJ1-6
CDR3 protein: CASRRDPTAPLHF
CDR3 DNA: TGTGCCAGCAGGAGGGACCCGACGGCACCCCTCCACTTT

clone size: few
D gene: NA
V gene: TRBV5-1
J gene: TRBJ2-3
CDR3 protein: CASSLWGPSTDTQYF
CDR3 DNA: TGCGCCAGCAGCTTGTGGGGACCAAGCACAGATACGCAGTATTTT

clone size: few
D gene: TRBD1
V gene: TRBV19
J gene: TRBJ2-7
CDR3 protein: CASIRRDRSSYEQYF
CDR3 DNA: TGTGCCAGTATCCGCCGGGACAGGAGCTCCTACGAGCAGTACTTC

clone size: NA
D gene: TRBD2
V gene: TRBV6-6
J gene: TRBJ2-3
CDR3 protein: CASRIGVGGGLTDTQYF
CDR3 DNA: TGTGCCAGCAGAATTGGGGTAGGCGGGGGACTCACAGATACGCAGTATTTT

clone size: few
D gene: NA
V gene: TRBV5-1
J gene: TRBJ2-5
CDR3 protein: CASSSYAGGQETQYF
CDR3 DNA: TGCGCCAGCAGCTCCTACGCCGGGGGCCAAGAGACCCAGTACTTC

clone size: few
D gene: TRBD2
V gene: TRBV5-1
J gene: TRBJ2-7
CDR3 protein: CASSGGLAGLQQYF
CDR3 DNA: TGCGCCAGCAGCGGAGGACTAGCGGGCCTCCAGCAGTACTTC

clone size: many
D gene: NA
V gene: TRBV4-3
J gene: TRBJ2-1
CDR3 protein: CASSQDGGYNEQFF
CDR3 DNA: TGCGCCAGCAGCCAAGATGGGGGCTACAATGAGCAGTTCTTC

clone size: few
D gene: NA
V gene: TRBV6-5
J gene: TRBJ1-1
CDR3 protein: CASRITGLDWTEAFF
CDR3 DNA: TGTGCCAGCAGAATAACAGGTCTGGATTGGACTGAAGCTTTCTTT

clone size: few
D gene: NA
V gene: TRBV4-1
J gene: TRBJ2-3
CDR3 protein: CASSPAENADTQYF
CDR3 DNA: TGCGCCAGCAGTCCGGCCGAAAACGCAGATACGCAGTATTTT

clone size: few
D gene: TRBD1
V gene: TRBV27
J gene: TRBJ2-7
CDR3 protein: CASSSPGQGNSYEQYF
CDR3 DNA: TGTGCCAGCAGTTCCCCGGGACAGGGGAACTCCTACGAGCAGTACTTC

clone size: NA
D gene: NA
V gene: TRBV6-1
J gene: TRBJ2-5
CDR3 protein: CASRLLGGGETQYF
CDR3 DNA: TGTGCCAGCAGGTTGCTAGGGGGGGGGGAGACCCAGTACTTC

clone size: few
D gene: NA
V gene: TRBV9
J gene: TRBJ2-3
CDR3 protein: CASSVGRNSNTDTQYF
CDR3 DNA: TGTGCCAGCAGCGTAGGCCGGAACTCTAATACAGATACGCAGTATTTT

clone size: many
D gene: TRBD1
V gene: TRBV7-2
J gene: TRBJ2-2
CDR3 protein: CASSPGTGVGELFF
CDR3 DNA: TGTGCCAGCAGCCCTGGGACAGGGGTCGGGGAGCTGTTTTTT

clone size: NA
D gene: NA
V gene: TRBV27
J gene: TRBJ2-3
CDR3 protein: CASSFHRSTDTQYF
CDR3 DNA: TGTGCCAGCAGTTTCCACCGCAGCACAGATACGCAGTATTTT

clone size: NA
D gene: NA
V gene: TRBV2
J gene: TRBJ2-1
CDR3 protein: CASSDPRMDAGSYNEQFF
CDR3 DNA: TGTGCCAGCAGTGACCCGCGGATGGACGCTGGCTCCTACAATGAGCAGTTCTTC

clone size: NA
D gene: TRBD1
V gene: TRBV9
J gene: TRBJ2-7
CDR3 protein: CASSVAGQGYEQYF
CDR3 DNA: TGTGCCAGCAGCGTAGCAGGACAGGGCTACGAGCAGTACTTC

clone size: NA
D gene: NA
V gene: TRBV28
J gene: TRBJ1-5
CDR3 protein: CASSLPQNQPQHF
CDR3 DNA: TGTGCCAGCAGTCTCCCGCAAAATCAGCCCCAGCATTTT